This entry is about one T cell receptor beta chain. This clone was detected a few times. This clone's antigen is unknown. Nothing much larger sits one base from this clone, and base qualities are not available. TCRbeta CDR3 regions were amplified from genomic DNA using the immunoSEQ Assay, a bias-controlled multiplex PCR. The paper's data handling went like this. Nucleated cell counts per sample were estimated from amplification of reference gene primers within the assay. Sequence reads were collapsed and filtered to measure the absolute abundance of every unique TCRbeta CDR3 rearrangement. Productive Simpson clonality was computed per sample as the square root of Simpson's diversity index over productive rearrangements. Imported from immuneACCESS, the table was reduced by TCRdb to in-frame sequences with V and J called. These copies leave out some clones; in studies compared against another copy, an unresolved V gene accounts for under half, and the cause of the remainder is not known. V, J and clone size were drawn from that table, and D and trimming were deduced from the DNA. The sample includes around 56,000 clones, with roughly 90% observed a single time. Together, the top ten hold about 16% of the sample.

The data originate from a study of blood T cell repertoires in COVID-19 (dated by TCRdb to about 2020). About the full investigation: The collaborator samples originated in the United States, Italy and Spain and spanned the acute and convalescent phases of COVID-19. Subjects who had been exposed to COVID-19, were actively infected with it, or had recovered from it provided the deeply sampled blood TCRbeta repertoires that made up the dataset. The samples were drawn from the first 160 participants of the ongoing ImmuneRACE study and from more than 1,000 subjects provided by 6 global collaborators. A freely available public database, intended as a resource for researchers studying the immune response to SARS-CoV-2, is where the repertoires were released. The prospective study material was composed of cDNA or gDNA derived from T cells, B-cell-depleted T cells, or PBMCs. Nearly every sample came with metadata listing a de-identified subject ID, COVID-19 status, age in years and sex. Where available, HLA class I and class II types were obtained from metadata supplied by the sample provider rather than from assay-based typing. The paper as a whole reports these results and caveats: How much clinical and demographic metadata was included differed by source and by participant, and the metadata was provided uncurated.

Whole blood was collected in K2EDTA tubes by collaborating institutions according to the institutions' own protocols. For TCRbeta analysis, collaborators shipped samples as frozen whole blood, isolated PBMCs, or DNA extracted from either of those sample types. The V end loses 6 bases and the J end loses 15 bases, and a stretch of 27 bases separates them. According to the germline V gene, CDR1 reads MGHDK and CDR2 reads SYGVNS. The CDR3 has 15 amino acids, counting the end cysteine and phenylalanine. Solely the CDR3 DNA is kept, with 45 bases framed from the first base. The chain couples TRBV25-1 to TRBJ2-1; TRBD1 is a weak D gene call, 6 bases matching. This clonotype originated in an older man with acute or convalescent COVID-19. Input material: peripheral blood. The CDR3 protein sequence reads: CASSQEQGGLDRRFF. The sequenced DNA: TGTGCCAGCAGCCAAGAACAGGGTGGCTTAGATCGCCGGTTCTTC.